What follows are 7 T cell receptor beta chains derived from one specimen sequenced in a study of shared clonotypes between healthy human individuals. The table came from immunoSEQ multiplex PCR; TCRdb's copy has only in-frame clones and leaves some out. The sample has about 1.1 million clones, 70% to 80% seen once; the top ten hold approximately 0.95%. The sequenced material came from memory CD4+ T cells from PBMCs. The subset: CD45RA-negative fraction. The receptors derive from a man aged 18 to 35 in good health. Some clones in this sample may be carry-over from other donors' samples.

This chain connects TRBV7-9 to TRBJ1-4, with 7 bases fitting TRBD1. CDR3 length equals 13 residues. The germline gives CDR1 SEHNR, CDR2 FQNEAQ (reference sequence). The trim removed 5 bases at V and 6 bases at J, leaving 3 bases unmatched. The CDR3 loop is CASSRDSHEKLFF. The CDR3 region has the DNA TGTGCCAGCAGCCGGGACAGTCATGAAAAACTGTTTTTT.

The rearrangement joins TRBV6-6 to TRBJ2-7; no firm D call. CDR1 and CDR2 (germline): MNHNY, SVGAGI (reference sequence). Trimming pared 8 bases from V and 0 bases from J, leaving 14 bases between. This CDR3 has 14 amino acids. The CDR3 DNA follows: TGTGCCAGCGTACGTGGGTCCCCCTCCTACGAGCAGTACTTC. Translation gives CASVRGSPSYEQYF.

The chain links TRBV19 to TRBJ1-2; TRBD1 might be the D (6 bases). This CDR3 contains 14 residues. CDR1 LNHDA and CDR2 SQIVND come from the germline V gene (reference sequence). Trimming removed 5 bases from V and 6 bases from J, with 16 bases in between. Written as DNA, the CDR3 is TGTGCCAGTAGTTGGGCAGGGGTAGGCCATGGCTACACCTTC. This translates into CASSWAGVGHGYTF.

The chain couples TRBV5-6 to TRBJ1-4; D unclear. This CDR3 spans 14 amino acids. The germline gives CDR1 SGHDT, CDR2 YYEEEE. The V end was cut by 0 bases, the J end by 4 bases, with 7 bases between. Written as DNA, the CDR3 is TGTGCCAGCAGCTTGGCCCCTATTAATGAAAAACTGTTTTTT. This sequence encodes CASSLAPINEKLFF.

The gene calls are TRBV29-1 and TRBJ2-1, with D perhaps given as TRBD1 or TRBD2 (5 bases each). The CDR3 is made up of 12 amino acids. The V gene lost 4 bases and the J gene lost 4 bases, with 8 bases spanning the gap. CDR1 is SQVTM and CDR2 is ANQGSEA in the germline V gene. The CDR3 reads CSVGDGYNEQFF. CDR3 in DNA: TGCAGCGTTGGGGACGGATACAATGAGCAGTTCTTC.

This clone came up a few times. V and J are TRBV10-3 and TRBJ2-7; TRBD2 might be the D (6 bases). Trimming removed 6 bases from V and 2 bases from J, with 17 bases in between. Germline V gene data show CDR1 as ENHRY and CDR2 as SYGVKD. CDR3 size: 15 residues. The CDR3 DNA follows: TGTGCCATCAGCCCCTGGCGGGATACACCCTACGAGCAGTACTTC. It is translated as CAISPWRDTPYEQYF.

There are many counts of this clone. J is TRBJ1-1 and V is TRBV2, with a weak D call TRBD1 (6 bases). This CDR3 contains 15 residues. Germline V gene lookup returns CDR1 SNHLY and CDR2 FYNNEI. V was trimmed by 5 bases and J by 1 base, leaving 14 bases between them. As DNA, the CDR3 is TGTGCCAGCAGTTATCAGCAGGGGTCGAACACTGAAGCTTTCTTT. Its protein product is CASSYQQGSNTEAFF.